This TCR beta chain was profiled in a study of graft-versus-host responses after intestinal transplantation. In the case of this clone: Its specificity is not known.

Clones were sequenced by immunoSEQ multiplex PCR, and TCRdb holds only the in-frame ones, with some missing. The table records about 81,000 clones, approximately 88% of them present only once. This sequence was found in a human donor who received an intestinal transplant. The material was unstimulated CD4+ T cells sorted from spleen or lymph node cells, obtained before intestinal transplant.

The CDR3 here is CASSPQGYSGNTIYF. The CDR3 DNA sequence: TGTGCCAGCAGCCCACAGGGATACTCTGGAAACACCATATATTTT. V gene TRBV6-5 combines with J gene TRBJ1-3, with D possibly matching TRBD1 (6 bases). Germline CDR1 is MNHEY and CDR2 is SVGAGI. V dropped 6 bases and J dropped 0 bases, with 12 bases sitting between them. CDR3 length: 15 amino acids.